This T cell receptor (beta chain) was captured in a study of shared clonotypes between healthy human individuals. The overall study: Three CD4 naive, three CD4 memory, two CD8 naive and one CD8 memory plate were used per donor. Study-wide results and limits: The donor pool, a small one, limited the genetic and exposure-history diversity represented.

The assay was run at deep level. Generated by immunoSEQ multiplex PCR, the TCRdb table keeps only in-frame clones and is missing some. Among about 1 million clones listed, about 84% were seen once. V shed 5 bases and J 0 bases; nucleotides not matched to a gene: 9. In germline, CDR1 is SGHDT, CDR2 YYEEEE. The CDR3 contains 17 residues. A note on this clone: Its antigen is not known.

The genes are TRBV5-6 and TRBJ2-7; 12 bases align to TRBD2. The receptor was derived from a man younger than 30 in good health. Some clones in this sample may be carry-over from other donors' samples. Sequences were obtained from memory CD4+ T cells from PBMCs. Sample subset: CD45RA-negative fraction. The CDR3 sequence: CASRSLAGGSISYEQYF. The CDR3 nucleotides are TGTGCCAGCAGATCCCTAGCGGGAGGGTCCATCTCCTACGAGCAGTACTTC.